The following is a T cell receptor beta chain sequence with its context. The source of the sample is a study of PD-1 blockade in classical Hodgkin lymphoma. V was cut by 5 bases and J by 2 bases, with 6 bases left in between. This CDR3 region has 12 residues. Per the germline V gene, CDR1 is SEHNR and CDR2 is FQNEAQ (reference sequence). Relapses following autologous stem cell transplantation were seen in all patients, with brentuximab vedotin exposure varying. Produced via immunoSEQ multiplex PCR; TCRdb's table is partial and in-frame only. The sample consists of approximately 44,000 clones, around two thirds of them appearing once.

Specimen: peripheral blood mononuclear cells (PBMCs), collected at baseline. This chain uses TRBV7-9 with TRBJ1-2; D unclear. This receptor was obtained from a human donor with classical Hodgkin lymphoma. DNA for the CDR3: TGTGCCAGCAGCGAGGAGAACTATGGCTACACCTTC. This codes for CASSEENYGYTF.